This record looks at one T cell receptor beta chain sequence and its context. What this receptor recognizes is not known. Base-call qualities are not available, and no considerably larger clone is one nucleotide away. Cut back by 5 bases and 0 bases, the V and J ends lie 11 bases apart. The CDR3 measures 16 amino acids from cysteine to phenylalanine. The only DNA kept is the CDR3, 48 bases in frame from the first base. From the germline V gene (reference sequence), CDR1 is SEHNR and CDR2 is FQNEAQ. The Qiagen DNeasy kit was used to extract genomic DNA from unsorted PBMCs and from the negatively selected CD4+ and CD8+ fractions. TCR beta CDR3 regions were subjected to amplification by immunoSEQ multiplex PCR with primers that anneal to V and J segments. A synthetic immune receptor repertoire was used to minimize amplification bias, and remaining bias was computationally removed after sequencing. Turning to the authors' computational methods: Custom Python scripts were used to quantify repertoire diversity as the Shannon entropy index. Unsorted, CD4+ and CD8+ repertoires were analyzed separately, except in combined analyses where CD4+ and CD8+ sequences were merged in silico. Clonal expansion was defined as at least a 2-fold frequency increase after treatment relative to C1D1, with a pseudocount of 0.5 for undetected baseline clones. Singleton clones were defined as clones with 0 or 1 copy at C1D1, and non-singleton clones were defined as clones with 2 or more copies. Clones expanded in unsorted samples were assigned a CD4+, CD8+ or unknown annotation through matching of protein sequences in sorted samples from the same patient. Wilcoxon tests on paired samples were used to test changes in diversity from C1D1 to C4D1. Here the immuneACCESS table is served through TCRdb, limited to in-frame sequences with V and J called. Missing clones are a known gap in these copies; in checked studies unresolved V genes cover under half, and the rest lacks a known reason. V and J calls and clone size are those listed in that table; D and trimming were worked out from the DNA. In this sample the table shows 10,000 to 15,000 clones, 75% to 90% of which occur a single time. Approximately 25% of the sample lies in the top ten.

The sample's time point label, decoded: cycle 1 day 1 (C1D1), immediately before nivolumab initiation. All trial patients had relapsed after autologous stem cell transplantation, with cohorts A, B and C differing in prior brentuximab vedotin exposure. The trial cohort included fewer than 65 patients with relapsed/refractory classical Hodgkin lymphoma, and each patient had a best overall response of complete response, partial response or progressive disease. Single-agent nivolumab was administered to trial patients in the multi-cohort phase II CheckMate 205 trial. An independent review committee assessed best overall response by applying the 2007 International Working Group response criteria. Trial PBMCs were obtained immediately prior to nivolumab initiation (C1D1) and on therapy at cycle 2 day 1 and cycle 4 day 1. After peripheral blood was drawn into 8 mL Vacutainer Cell Preparation Tubes, PBMCs were isolated by centrifugation and then cryopreserved.

The entry originates in a study of PD-1 blockade in classical Hodgkin lymphoma (dated by TCRdb to 2018 to 2021). In terms of the full investigation: Nivolumab dosing was 3 mg/kg intravenously every 2 weeks, continuing until either disease progression or unacceptable toxicity. A peripheral blood immune signature of response to PD-1 blockade in classical Hodgkin lymphoma was defined using TCR beta sequencing and CyTOF. On the study overall, not on this receptor specifically: Diversity was lower in patients who began nivolumab less than 1 year after ASCT, so these patients were left out of later analyses to avoid confounding by immune reconstitution. CD4+ but not CD8+ TCR diversity rose significantly by C4D1 (p=0.0027 vs p=0.16), most apparent in complete responders (p=0.02). The study covered only a single clinical trial cohort, and the causes of the repertoire differences, possibly disease activity or prior therapy, were still not defined. Baseline diversity similar to that of newly diagnosed patients was observed in trial patients achieving complete response, whereas significantly lower diversity was observed in partial responders and progressors. Baseline TCR diversity was reported to be lower in newly diagnosed patients than in healthy donors, and even lower in relapsed/refractory patients.

Recombination joined TRBV7-9 with TRBJ2-6, with the D gene uncertain. The sequence was collected from a human donor with classical Hodgkin lymphoma. The sample in question was peripheral blood mononuclear cells (PBMCs), obtained at baseline. The CDR3 protein is CASSLSASSGANVLTF. The DNA reads as follows: TGTGCCAGCAGCCTCTCCGCTAGCTCTGGGGCCAACGTCCTGACTTTC.